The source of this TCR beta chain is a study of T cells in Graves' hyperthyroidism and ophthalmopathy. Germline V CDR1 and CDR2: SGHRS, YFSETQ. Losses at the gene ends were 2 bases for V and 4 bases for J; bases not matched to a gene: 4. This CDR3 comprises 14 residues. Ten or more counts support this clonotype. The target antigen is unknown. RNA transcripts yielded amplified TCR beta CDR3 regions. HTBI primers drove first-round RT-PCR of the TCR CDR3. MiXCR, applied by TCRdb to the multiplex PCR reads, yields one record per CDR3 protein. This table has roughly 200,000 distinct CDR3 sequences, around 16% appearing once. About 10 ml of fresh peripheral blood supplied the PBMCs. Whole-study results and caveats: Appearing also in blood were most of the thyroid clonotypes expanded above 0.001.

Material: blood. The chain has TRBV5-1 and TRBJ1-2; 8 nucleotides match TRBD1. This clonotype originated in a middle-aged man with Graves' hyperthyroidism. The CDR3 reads CASSLPGQAYGYTF. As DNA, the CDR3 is TGCGCCAGCAGCTTACCGGGACAGGCCTATGGCTACACCTTC.